This entry features one TCR beta chain sequence. This specimen belongs to a study of Tregs in tolerant kidney transplant recipients. TCRdb's copy holds only in-frame clones and misses some; the assay was immunoSEQ multiplex PCR. This table has just under 65,000 clones, 98% appearing once. The sample here was Tregs from blood, taken before the transplant. The origin of this receptor is a human donor who received a combined kidney and bone marrow transplant.

This CDR3 reads CASSLERVTQYF. The CDR3 DNA follows: TGTGCCAGCAGCTTAGAGCGGGTGACCCAGTACTTC. This chain links TRBV7-2 with TRBJ2-5, with D possibly matching TRBD2 (6 bases). The CDR3 extends over 12 amino acids. Deletions cut 1 base from V and 7 bases from J, with 7 bases between. CDR1 SGHTA and CDR2 FQGNSA come from the germline V gene.